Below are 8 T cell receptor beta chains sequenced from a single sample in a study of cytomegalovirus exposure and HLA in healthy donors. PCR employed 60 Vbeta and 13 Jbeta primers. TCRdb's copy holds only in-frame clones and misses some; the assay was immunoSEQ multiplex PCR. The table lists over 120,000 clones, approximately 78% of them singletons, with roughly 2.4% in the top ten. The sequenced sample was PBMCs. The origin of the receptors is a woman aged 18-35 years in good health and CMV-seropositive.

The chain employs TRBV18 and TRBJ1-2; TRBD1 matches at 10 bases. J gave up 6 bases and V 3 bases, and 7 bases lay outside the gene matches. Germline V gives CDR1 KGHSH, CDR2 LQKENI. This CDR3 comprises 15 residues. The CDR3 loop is CASSPTTGGADGYTF. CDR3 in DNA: TGTGCCAGCTCACCCACGACAGGGGGCGCGGATGGCTACACCTTC.

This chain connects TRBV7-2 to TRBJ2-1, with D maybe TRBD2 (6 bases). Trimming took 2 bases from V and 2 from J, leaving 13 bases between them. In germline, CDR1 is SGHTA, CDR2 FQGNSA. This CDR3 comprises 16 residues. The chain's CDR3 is CASSLSGSGTYNEQFF. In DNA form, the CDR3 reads TGTGCCAGCAGCTTATCGGGTAGCGGCACCTACAATGAGCAGTTCTTC.

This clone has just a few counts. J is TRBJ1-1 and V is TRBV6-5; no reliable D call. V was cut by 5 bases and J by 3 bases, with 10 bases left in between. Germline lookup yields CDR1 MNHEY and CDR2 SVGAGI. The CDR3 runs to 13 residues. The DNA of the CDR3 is TGTGCCAGCAGTATCGAGGGATACACTGAAGCTTTCTTT. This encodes CASSIEGYTEAFF.

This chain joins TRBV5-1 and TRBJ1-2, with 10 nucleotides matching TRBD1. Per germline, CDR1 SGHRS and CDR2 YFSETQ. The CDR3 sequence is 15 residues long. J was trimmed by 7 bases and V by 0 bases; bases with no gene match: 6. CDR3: CASSLETGGALGYTF. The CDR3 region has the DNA TGCGCCAGCAGCTTGGAGACAGGGGGCGCGCTTGGCTACACCTTC.

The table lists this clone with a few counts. The CDR3 is CASSQTWDRVEQYF. In nucleotides, the CDR3 is TGTGCCAGCAGCCAGACCTGGGACAGGGTGGAACAGTACTTC. This chain connects TRBV5-6 to TRBJ2-7; 9 bases fit TRBD1. The CDR3 is 14 residues long. V trimming: 4 bases; J trimming: 10 bases; junction bases outside the gene matches: 12. CDR1 and CDR2 from the germline V gene are SGHDT and YYEEEE.

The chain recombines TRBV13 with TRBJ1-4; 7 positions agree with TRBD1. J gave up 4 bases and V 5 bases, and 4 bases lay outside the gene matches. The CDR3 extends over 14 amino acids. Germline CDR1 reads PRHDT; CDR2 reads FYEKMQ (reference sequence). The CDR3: CASSPGQFNEKLFF. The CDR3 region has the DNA TGTGCCAGCAGCCCGGGACAGTTTAATGAAAAACTGTTTTTT.

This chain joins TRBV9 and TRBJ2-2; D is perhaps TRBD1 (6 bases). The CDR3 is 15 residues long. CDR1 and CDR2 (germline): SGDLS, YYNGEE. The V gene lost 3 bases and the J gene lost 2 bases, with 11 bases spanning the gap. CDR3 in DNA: TGTGCCAGCAGCGCCCGGACAGACAACACCGGGGAGCTGTTTTTT. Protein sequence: CASSARTDNTGELFF.

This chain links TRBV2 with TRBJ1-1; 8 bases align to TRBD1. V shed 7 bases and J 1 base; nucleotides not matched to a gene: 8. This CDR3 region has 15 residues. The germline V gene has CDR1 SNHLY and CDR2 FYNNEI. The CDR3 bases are TGTGCCAGCACTTCTACTGGGACAGGGAACACTGAAGCTTTCTTT. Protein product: CASTSTGTGNTEAFF.